Listed below are T cell receptor beta chains from one sample, sequenced in a study of blood T cell repertoires in COVID-19. Sequencing was performed with immunoSEQ multiplex PCR; in TCRdb, only in-frame clones are kept and a portion is missing. The repertoire holds tens of thousands of clones, with just over 85% as singletons. The sample was peripheral blood. These receptors all come from a man aged 40-55 years with acute or convalescent COVID-19. CDR3s include the opening cysteine and the closing phenylalanine or tryptophan. A D gene is named only where the DNA matches it firmly. Expanded clones get a size class; other rows say once, few or many, or leave the size out.

j_gene,d_gene,abundance,v_gene,CDR3nt,CDR3aa
TRBJ2-3,TRBD1,.,TRBV2,TGTGCCAGGACCAGGACAGGGACCACAGATACGCAGTATTTT,CARTRTGTTDTQYF
TRBJ1-3,.,once,TRBV20-1,TGCAGTGCTAGTCCCCCCGTGGGGAGAGGAAACACCATATATTTT,CSASPPVGRGNTIYF
TRBJ2-3,.,.,TRBV10-3,TGTGCCATCAGTAGAGGGGGAGATACGCAGTATTTT,CAISRGGDTQYF
TRBJ1-1,.,.,TRBV10-3,TGTGCCATTAGCTTTAAGGGTGGGGCCACTGAAGCTTTCTTT,CAISFKGGATEAFF
TRBJ1-3,.,once,TRBV19,TGTGCCAGTAGTATCGTCAAACTCGTCTCTGGAAACACCATATATTTT,CASSIVKLVSGNTIYF
TRBJ2-1,TRBD2,once,TRBV10-1,TGCGCCAGCTCCTCCGGTAGCGGGGGGCAGGGTGAGCAGTTCTTC,CASSSGSGGQGEQFF
TRBJ2-6,TRBD1,.,TRBV30,TGTGCCTGGAGTACGGGACAGTTGGGGGCCAACGTCCTGACTTTC,CAWSTGQLGANVLTF
TRBJ2-6,TRBD1,.,TRBV6-5,TGTGCCAGCAGTCGGACAGGGGGGGCCAACGTCCTGACTTTC,CASSRTGGANVLTF
TRBJ1-1,.,.,TRBV6-5,TGTGCCAGCAGTTACTCTGCGGAGTTGAACACTGAAGCTTTCTTT,CASSYSAELNTEAFF
TRBJ1-2,.,.,TRBV27,TGTGCCAGCAGTCCTCAGATACCCCAGGGGTCTGGCTACACCTTC,CASSPQIPQGSGYTF
TRBJ1-4,.,.,TRBV3-1/TRBV3-2,TGTGCCAGCAGCCCCCCGACAAACGATAAGAAACTGTTTTTT,CASSPPTNDKKLFF
TRBJ2-1,TRBD1,.,TRBV5-6,TGTGCCAGCAGCTTGCAGGGACAGGGGTTATTGAATGAGCAGTTCTTC,CASSLQGQGLLNEQFF
TRBJ2-7,.,.,TRBV20-1,TGCAGTGCTAGGGAGAACTACGAGCAGTACTTC,CSARENYEQYF
TRBJ2-1,TRBD2,.,TRBV7-2,TGTGCCAGCAGCTTACGGGGGGGATACGAGAATGAGCAGTTCTTC,CASSLRGGYENEQFF
TRBJ1-2,.,.,TRBV24-1,TGTGCCACCAGTGACTCAGGGGCTGGCTATGGCTACACCTTC,CATSDSGAGYGYTF
TRBJ1-6,.,.,TRBV14,TGTGCCAGCAGCCCCAGGGGCAACTCACCCCTCCACTTT,CASSPRGNSPLHF
TRBJ2-5,TRBD2,few,TRBV6-2/TRBV6-3,TGTGCCAGCAGCCGCGGGGGGCCGCAAGAGACCCAGTACTTC,CASSRGGPQETQYF
TRBJ1-2,.,.,TRBV16,TGTGCCAGCAGCCAATCCCCTGGGCCGGGGGATGGCTACACCTTC,CASSQSPGPGDGYTF
TRBJ2-5,.,once,TRBV7-2,TGTGCCAGCAGCATCGGACAGTCCTTGTACTTC,CASSIGQSLYF
TRBJ1-2,TRBD1,.,TRBV10-3,TGTGCCAACGGACAGGGGGATCACTATGGCTACACCTTC,CANGQGDHYGYTF
TRBJ2-1,.,.,TRBV4-1,TGCGCCAGCAGCCAAGAGTCACAGGGTTTCAATGAGCAGTTCTTC,CASSQESQGFNEQFF
TRBJ1-1,.,.,TRBV18,TGTGCCAGCTCACCACGGGGGCACACTGAAGCTTTCTTT,CASSPRGHTEAFF
TRBJ2-1,.,.,TRBV4-1,TGCGCCAGCAGCCAAGCGGGGTCGGGTGAGCAGTTCTTC,CASSQAGSGEQFF
TRBJ1-2,.,.,TRBV5-1,TGCGCCAGCAGCTTGACCAGGGGTAACTATGGCTACACCTTC,CASSLTRGNYGYTF
TRBJ1-3,.,.,TRBV3-1/TRBV3-2,TGTGCCAGCAGCCTTGGGAGGGCAGGAAACACCATATATTTT,CASSLGRAGNTIYF
TRBJ2-7,TRBD2,.,TRBV6-5,TGTGCCAGCAGTCAGGACGGGAGGGAATACGAGCAGTACTTC,CASSQDGREYEQYF
TRBJ1-6,.,few,TRBV29-1,TGCAGCGTCAAAGAGGACAGATCTTCACCCCTCCACTTT,CSVKEDRSSPLHF
TRBJ2-5,TRBD2,.,TRBV3-1/TRBV3-2,TGTGCCAGCAGCCAAAGGAGGTCTAGCGGGGGAGGGGAGACCCAGTACTTC,CASSQRRSSGGGETQYF
TRBJ1-2,TRBD1,.,TRBV28,TGTGCCAGCACGGGACAGGGACTATATGGCTACACCTTC,CASTGQGLYGYTF
TRBJ1-1,.,once,TRBV6-5,TGTGCCAGCAGTTACGGGCCTGACTATGAAGCTTTCTTT,CASSYGPDYEAFF
TRBJ2-1,.,.,TRBV10-1,TGCGCCAGCGGCAAAACAGGGTTAGGGTCCTACAATGAGCAGTTCTTC,CASGKTGLGSYNEQFF
TRBJ2-7,.,few,TRBV6-6,TGTGCCAGCAGCGACAGGTACGAGCAGTACTTC,CASSDRYEQYF
TRBJ1-6,TRBD1,.,TRBV6-2/TRBV6-3,TGTGCCAGCAGCCCGGGACAGCTCTATAATTCACCCCTCCACTTT,CASSPGQLYNSPLHF
TRBJ1-2,.,.,TRBV4-1,TGCGCCAGCAGCCAACCAGGACAGCCCTATGGCTACACCTTC,CASSQPGQPYGYTF
TRBJ2-5,.,.,TRBV5-6,TGTGCCAGCAGCTTGGGAGGAAAAGAGACCCAGTACTTC,CASSLGGKETQYF
TRBJ1-2,.,.,TRBV7-9,TGTGCCAGCAGCTTAGGATTGGGGACATCTAACTATGGCTACACCTTC,CASSLGLGTSNYGYTF
TRBJ2-7,.,.,TRBV5-4,TGTGCCAGCAGCTTTCGTACCAGGGTAGGGAACGACGAGCAGTACTTC,CASSFRTRVGNDEQYF
TRBJ1-3,.,.,TRBV30,TGTGCCTGGAGTTCGGCACAGGGTTTAGGACACACCATATATTTT,CAWSSAQGLGHTIYF
TRBJ1-1,TRBD1,.,TRBV24-1,TGTGCCACCAGTGCCCCGGGACAGGGAGGGGCTGAAGCTTTCTTT,CATSAPGQGGAEAFF
TRBJ1-1,TRBD1,.,TRBV7-3,TGTGCCAGCAGCTTAGGGGACAGGGATTACACTGAAGCTTTCTTT,CASSLGDRDYTEAFF
TRBJ1-3,TRBD1,.,TRBV7-8,TGTGCCAGCAGCTCTTACAGGGGCCGGTCAGGAAACACCATATATTTT,CASSSYRGRSGNTIYF
TRBJ1-4,.,once,TRBV5-1,TGCGCCAGCAGCCCCTGGGCGGACACCGCAACTAATGAAAAACTGTTTTTT,CASSPWADTATNEKLFF
TRBJ2-1,.,.,TRBV7-2,TGTGCCAGCAGCCAAACTAGGGGGACAAATTACAATGAGCAGTTCTTC,CASSQTRGTNYNEQFF
TRBJ1-2,.,few,TRBV6-6,TGTGCCAGCAGTCCGAGAGCGGACGTCACAGACACCTTC,CASSPRADVTDTF
TRBJ2-7,TRBD2,.,TRBV4-1,TGCGCCAGCAGCCAAGAATTACTAGCGGGGTTCCACGAGCAGTACTTC,CASSQELLAGFHEQYF
TRBJ1-3,.,.,TRBV29-1,TGCAGCGTTGAAGGCGAGGAGGGATCTGGAAACACCATATATTTT,CSVEGEEGSGNTIYF
TRBJ2-7,TRBD2,.,TRBV11-2,TGTGCCAGCAGCCGGCGCCAGGGACTATCGGCCTACGAGCAGTACTTC,CASSRRQGLSAYEQYF
TRBJ1-2,.,.,TRBV5-4,TGTGCCAGCAGCTCTACGGGGGACTATGGCTACACCTTC,CASSSTGDYGYTF